Shown below are 18 T cell receptor beta chains from a single sample sequenced in a study of T cells in Graves' hyperthyroidism and ophthalmopathy. Amplification yielded TCR beta CDR3 regions, with RNA transcripts as the source. HTBI primers drove first-round RT-PCR of the TCR CDR3. A single record per CDR3 protein comes from TCRdb applying MiXCR to the multiplex PCR reads. The top ten clones hold about two fifths of a sample with approximately 300,000 distinct CDR3 sequences, approximately 19% of them seen once. The sequenced material came from blood. These receptors all come from a man aged 50 to 60 with Graves' ophthalmopathy.

This clonotype was detected many times. The rearrangement uses TRBV3-1 and TRBJ2-5; D could derive from TRBD1 or TRBD2 (5 bases each). The germline V and J ends were trimmed by 3 bases and 5 bases, with 10 bases remaining between them. The germline gives CDR1 LGHDT, CDR2 YNNKEL (reference sequence). The CDR3 loop spans 13 amino acids. CDR3 bases: TGTGCCAGCAGCCAGGGTTGGGGGGAGACCCAGTACTTC. Its translation is CASSQGWGETQYF.

In the case of this clonotype: One base away lies a much larger clone, so this may be a sequencing read error. The chain links TRBV7-9 to TRBJ1-1; 9 nucleotides match TRBD1. The CDR3 runs 16 residues. CDR1 is SEHNR, CDR2 FQNEAQ, per germline (reference sequence). This CDR3 reads CASSTGGRGVNTEALF. CDR3 coding DNA: TGTGCCAGCAGCACAGGGGGCAGAGGGGTGAACACTGAAGCTCTCTTT.

The chain links TRBV5-1 to TRBJ2-7, with 10 positions matching TRBD2. Losses at the gene ends were 2 bases for V and 7 bases for J; bases not matched to a gene: 15. Germline V gene lookup returns CDR1 SGHRS and CDR2 YFSETQ. This CDR3 has 17 residues. The CDR3 nucleotides read TGCGCCAGCAGCTTACCGGGACTAGCGCCCGCGGATCGGGAGCAGTACTTC. This encodes CASSLPGLAPADREQYF. Variable domain in full (rest from reference TRBV5-1 and TRBJ2-7): KAGVTQTPRYLIKTRGQQVTLSCSPISGHRSVSWYQQTPGQGLQFLFEYFSETQRNKGNFPGRFSGRQFSNSRSEMNVSTLELGDSALYLCASSLPGLAPADREQYFGPGTRLTVT.

A few counts support this clonotype. The chain carries TRBV19 and TRBJ2-5, with a tentative D call TRBD2 (6 bases). V lost 1 base and J lost 2, with 14 bases in between. This CDR3 is 16 amino acids long. The germline gives CDR1 LNHDA, CDR2 SQIVND (reference sequence). The CDR3 is CASSIGESGGQETQYF. The CDR3 region has the DNA TGTGCCAGTAGTATAGGCGAAAGCGGAGGGCAAGAGACCCAGTACTTC.

About this clonotype: Germline is not matched at one junction end, which may reflect a read error. The chain combines TRBV6-5 with TRBJ2-1; TRBD2 aligns across 7 bases. CDR1 and CDR2 from the germline V gene are MNHEY and SVGAGI. The CDR3 runs to 18 residues. The CDR3, as DNA: TGTGCCAGCAGTCACTCTAGCTGGGAGGGCCTGGAACACAATGAGCAGTTCTTC. This codes for CASSHSSWEGLEHNEQFF.

The chain couples TRBV27 to TRBJ1-1; D is unclear. Per the germline V gene, CDR1 is MNHEY and CDR2 is SMNVEV (reference sequence). Between the trimmed V and J ends, which lost 3 bases and 5 bases, there was a span of 16 bases. The length of the CDR3 is 15 residues. The CDR3 nucleotides are TGTGCCAGCAGTTTCCGGATGGCAGGAGGGACTGAAGCTTTCTTT. Translating it yields CASSFRMAGGTEAFF.

This rearrangement joins TRBV20-1 to TRBJ2-2; 13 bases are a match to TRBD2. Germline V lookup: CDR1 DFQATT, CDR2 SNEGSKA (reference sequence). J was trimmed by 7 bases and V by 6 bases; bases with no gene match: 5. This CDR3 has 14 residues. CDR3 region: CSARTSGGFGELFF. CDR3 DNA sequence: TGCAGTGCAAGGACTAGCGGGGGCTTCGGGGAGCTGTTTTTT.

V usage is TRBV7-2 and J usage is TRBJ2-1; no clear D gene. The CDR3 contains 13 residues. The germline V and J ends were trimmed by 4 bases and 9 bases, with 13 bases remaining between them. Germline values: CDR1 SGHTA, CDR2 FQGNSA. This chain's CDR3 is CASSSQMVVEQFF. For the CDR3, the DNA is TGTGCCAGCAGCTCCCAGATGGTTGTTGAGCAGTTCTTC. Combining the CDR3 with reference TRBV7-2 and TRBJ2-1 gives the whole variable domain GAGVSQSPSNKVTEKGKDVELRCDPISGHTALYWYRQSLGQGLEFLIYFQGNSAPDKSGLPSDRFSAERTGGSVSTLTIQRTQQEDSAVYLCASSSQMVVEQFFGPGTRLTVL.

This clonotype was observed a handful of times. V and J are TRBV5-5 and TRBJ2-7; D tentatively fits TRBD1 or TRBD2 (5 bases each). There are 12 residues in the CDR3. Deletions cut 2 bases from V and 6 bases from J, with 9 bases between. Germline assignment: CDR1 SGHKS and CDR2 YYEKEE (reference sequence). In DNA, the CDR3 is TGTGCCAGCAGCTTCGGGGACGGCGAGCAGTACTTC. It translates to CASSFGDGEQYF. The full variable domain, with the rest looked up from reference TRBV5-5 and TRBJ2-7, is DAGVTQSPTHLIKTRGQQVTLRCSPISGHKSVSWYQQVLGQGPQFIFQYYEKEERGRGNFPDRFSARQFPNYSSELNVNALLLGDSALYLCASSFGDGEQYFGPGTRLTVT.

This rearrangement joins TRBV18 to TRBJ1-5; 9 bases match TRBD1. The CDR3 runs 18 residues. V was pared by 2 bases and J by 4 bases, with 12 bases of the junction left unmatched. CDR1 is KGHSH, CDR2 LQKENI, per germline. CDR3 residues: CASSPEDRGLSGNQPQHF. The DNA for the CDR3 is TGTGCCAGCTCACCAGAGGACAGGGGCCTATCGGGTAATCAGCCCCAGCATTTT.

This clonotype has a count of ten or more. The chain employs TRBV11-2 and TRBJ1-3, with a tentative D call TRBD1 (6 bases). CDR1 is SGHAT, CDR2 FQNNGV, per germline. The length of the CDR3 is 15 residues. V lost 0 bases to trimming and J lost 10 bases, with 16 bases between them. The CDR3 loop reads CASSLEAGGPGTIYF. The CDR3 DNA reads as TGTGCCAGCAGCTTAGAGGCCGGGGGGCCTGGGACCATATATTTT.

The rearrangement joins TRBV5-4 to TRBJ2-7; possible D gene TRBD1, 7 bases. This CDR3 has 14 residues. Between the trimmed V and J ends, which lost 1 base and 5 bases, there was a span of 13 bases. Germline CDR1 reads SGHNT; CDR2 reads YYREEE (reference sequence). CDR3 sequence: CASSLQGGRDEQYF. Here the CDR3 DNA reads TGTGCCAGCAGCTTGCAGGGGGGAAGGGACGAGCAGTACTTC.

About this clonotype itself: This may stem from a read error, because a much larger clone lies one nucleotide away. This chain uses TRBV2 with TRBJ2-1, with 16 bases that match TRBD2. Losses at the gene ends were 9 bases for V and 5 bases for J; bases not matched to a gene: 13. CDR3 length: 18 amino acids. Germline V gives CDR1 SNHLY, CDR2 FYNNEI. The CDR3 reads CARDSGTSGRAAHNEQFF. The CDR3 DNA reads as TGTGCCAGAGATTCCGGGACTAGCGGGAGGGCCGCCCACAATGAGCAGTTCTTC.

V is TRBV2 and J is TRBJ2-5, with D perhaps TRBD1 (6 bases). The length of the CDR3 is 12 residues. Germline loops: CDR1 SNHLY, CDR2 FYNNEI. V was clipped by 4 bases and J by 3 bases, with 6 bases between them. The CDR3 DNA reads as TGTGCCAGCAGTGGACAGGAAGAGACCCAGTACTTC. It is translated as CASSGQEETQYF.

In this sample, this clonotype turned up a few times. The chain recombines TRBV15 with TRBJ2-3; TRBD2 matches at 13 bases. The germline gives CDR1 LNHNV, CDR2 YYDKDF (reference sequence). Trimming cost V 0 bases and J 4 bases; bases outside gene matches: 4. CDR3 length: 17 amino acids. CDR3: CATSRDLTSGRADTQYF. The CDR3 DNA reads TGTGCCACCAGCAGAGATCTAACTAGCGGGAGGGCAGATACGCAGTATTTT.

This clonotype appeared many times. The chain employs TRBV18 and TRBJ2-1; possibly TRBD1 for D (6 bases). V lost 1 base to trimming and J lost 3 bases, with 7 bases between them. The CDR3 extends over 14 amino acids. Per the germline V gene, CDR1 is KGHSH and CDR2 is LQKENI. The CDR3 nucleotides read TGTGCCAGCTCACCACGGGACAACTACAATGAGCAGTTCTTC. Translated: CASSPRDNYNEQFF.

The chain has TRBV4-2 and TRBJ2-5; D remains ambiguous. The CDR3 runs to 15 residues. V gave up 2 bases and J gave up 0 bases, with 10 bases separating them. Germline V gene data show CDR1 as LGHNA and CDR2 as YNFKEQ. The CDR3 region has the DNA TGTGCCAGCAGCCAATTTGGGCGGTACCAAGAGACCCAGTACTTC. Its translation is CASSQFGRYQETQYF.

This clonotype has at least ten counts. The rearrangement joins TRBV27 to TRBJ2-3; D gene unclear. Germline V lookup: CDR1 MNHEY, CDR2 SMNVEV (reference sequence). V was cut by 5 bases and J by 0 bases, with 9 bases left in between. The CDR3 runs to 14 residues. CDR3 sequence reads: CASSPDTSTDTQYF. In DNA, the CDR3 is TGTGCCAGCAGTCCCGACACTAGCACAGATACGCAGTATTTT.